The clone carrying this TCR beta chain was seen more than once but under ten times. Its specificity is not known. The data were taken from a study of T cell repertoires in cytomegalovirus infection. Looking at the study overall: Both CMV infection and a matching HLA type were indicated by public TCR beta signatures. Study-level points and caveats: The study found HLA-C-restricted CMV-specific TCR beta clonotypes dominating the ex vivo response.

TCRdb reanalysed the reads using MiXCR and keeps one entry per CDR3 protein. The table shows about 740,000 distinct CDR3 sequences, with less than 40% occurring only once. Germline values: CDR1 DFQATT, CDR2 SNEGSKA (reference sequence). The CDR3 sequence is 16 residues long. Trimming shortened V by 1 base and J by 0 bases, and 13 bases separated the two germline ends. The specimen sequenced was PBMCs. This chain links TRBV20-1 with TRBJ1-5; TRBD1 is a possible D gene (6 bases). This receptor was obtained from a human donor in good health (CMV status not recorded). Some clones in this sample may be carry-over from other donors' samples. CDR3 in amino acids: CSARVLGQNSNQPQHF. CDR3 DNA: TGCAGTGCTAGAGTCCTCGGACAGAATAGCAATCAGCCCCAGCATTTT.